The source of this TCR beta chain is a study of shared clonotypes between healthy human individuals. Only CD45RO-negative cells positively selected for CCR7 counted as naive CD8 cells, so terminally differentiated effector memory CD45RA+ cells were excluded. V shed 2 bases, J shed 5 bases, and the junction held 8 bases outside the gene matches. Looked up from germline, CDR1 is MDHEN and CDR2 is SYDVKM. The CDR3 extends over 15 amino acids. The data were produced by immunoSEQ multiplex PCR, yet TCRdb's version contains in-frame clones alone and is incomplete. The sample records about 600,000 clones, 95% to 96% being singletons.

Sequenced input: naive CD8+ T cells sorted from blood. This clonotype was obtained from a woman aged 25 to 39 in good health. The V gene is TRBV28, the J gene TRBJ2-7; TRBD2 agrees at 8 bases. CDR3 nucleotide sequence: TGTGCCAGCAGTTTAAGGCTAGCGGGCAACGACGAGCAGTACTTC. Translated, it gives CASSLRLAGNDEQYF.